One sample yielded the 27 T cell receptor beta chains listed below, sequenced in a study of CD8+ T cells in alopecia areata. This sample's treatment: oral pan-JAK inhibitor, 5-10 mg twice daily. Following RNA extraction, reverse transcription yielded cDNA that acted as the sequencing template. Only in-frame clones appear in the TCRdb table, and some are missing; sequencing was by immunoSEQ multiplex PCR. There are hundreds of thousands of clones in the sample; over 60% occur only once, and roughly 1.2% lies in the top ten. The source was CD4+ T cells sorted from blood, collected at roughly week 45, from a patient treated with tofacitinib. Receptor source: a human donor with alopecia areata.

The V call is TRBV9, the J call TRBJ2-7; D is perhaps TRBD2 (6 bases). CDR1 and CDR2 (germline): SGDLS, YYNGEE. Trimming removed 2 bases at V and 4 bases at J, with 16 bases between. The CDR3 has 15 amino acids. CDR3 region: CASSVEGSSVYEQYF. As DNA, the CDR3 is TGTGCCAGCAGCGTGGAGGGGTCGTCTGTATACGAGCAGTACTTC.

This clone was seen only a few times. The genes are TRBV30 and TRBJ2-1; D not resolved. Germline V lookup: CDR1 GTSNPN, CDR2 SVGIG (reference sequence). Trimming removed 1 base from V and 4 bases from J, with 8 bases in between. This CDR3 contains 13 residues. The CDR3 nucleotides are TGTGCCTGGAGTGGGACCTTTTACAATGAGCAGTTCTTC. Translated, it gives CAWSGTFYNEQFF.

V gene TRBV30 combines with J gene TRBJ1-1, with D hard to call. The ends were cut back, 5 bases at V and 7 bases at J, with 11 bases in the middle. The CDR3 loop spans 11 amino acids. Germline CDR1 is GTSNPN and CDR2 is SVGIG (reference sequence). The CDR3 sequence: CAWALEGEAFF. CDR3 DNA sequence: TGTGCCTGGGCCCTTGAGGGTGAAGCTTTCTTT.

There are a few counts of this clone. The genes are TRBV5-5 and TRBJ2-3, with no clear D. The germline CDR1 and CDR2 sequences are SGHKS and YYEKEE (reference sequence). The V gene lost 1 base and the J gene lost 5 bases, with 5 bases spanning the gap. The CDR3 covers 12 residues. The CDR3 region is CASSLSLDTQYF. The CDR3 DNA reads TGTGCCAGCAGCTTGAGCCTAGATACGCAGTATTTT.

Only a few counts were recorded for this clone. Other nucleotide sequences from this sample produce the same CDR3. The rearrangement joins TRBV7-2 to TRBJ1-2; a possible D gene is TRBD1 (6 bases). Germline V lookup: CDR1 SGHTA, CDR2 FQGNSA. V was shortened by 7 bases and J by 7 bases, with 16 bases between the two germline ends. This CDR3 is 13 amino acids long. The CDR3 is CASTEQGGGGYTF. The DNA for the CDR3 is TGTGCCAGCACCGAACAGGGAGGCGGTGGCTACACCTTC.

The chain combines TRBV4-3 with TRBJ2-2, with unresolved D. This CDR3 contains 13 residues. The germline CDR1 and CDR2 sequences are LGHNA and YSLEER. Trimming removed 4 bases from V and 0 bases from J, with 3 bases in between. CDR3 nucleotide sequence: TGCGCCAGCAGCCCACCGAACACCGGGGAGCTGTTTTTT. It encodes CASSPPNTGELFF.

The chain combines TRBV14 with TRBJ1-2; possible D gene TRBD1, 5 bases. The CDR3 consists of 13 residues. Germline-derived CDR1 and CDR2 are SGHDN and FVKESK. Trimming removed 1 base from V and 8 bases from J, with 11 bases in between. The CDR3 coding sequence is TGTGCCAGCAGCCAAGTCGGGGGAAGCGGCTACACCTTC. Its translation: CASSQVGGSGYTF.

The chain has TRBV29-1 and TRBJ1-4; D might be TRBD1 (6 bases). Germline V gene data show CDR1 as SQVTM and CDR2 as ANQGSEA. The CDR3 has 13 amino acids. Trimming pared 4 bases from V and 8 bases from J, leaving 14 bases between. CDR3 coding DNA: TGCAGCGTTGCACAGGGTTTAAAGGAAAAACTGTTTTTT. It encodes CSVAQGLKEKLFF. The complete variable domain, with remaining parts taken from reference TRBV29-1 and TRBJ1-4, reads SAVISQKPSRDICQRGTSLTIQCQVDSQVTMMFWYRQQPGQSLTLIATANQGSEATYESGFVIDKFPISRPNLTFSTLTVSNMSPEDSSIYLCSVAQGLKEKLFFGSGTQLSVL.

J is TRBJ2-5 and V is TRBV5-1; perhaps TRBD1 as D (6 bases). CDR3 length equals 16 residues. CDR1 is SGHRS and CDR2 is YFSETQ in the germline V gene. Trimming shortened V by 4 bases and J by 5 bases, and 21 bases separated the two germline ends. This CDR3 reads CASSTKPTGGAETQYF. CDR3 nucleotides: TGCGCCAGCAGCACAAAACCGACAGGAGGAGCGGAGACCCAGTACTTC.

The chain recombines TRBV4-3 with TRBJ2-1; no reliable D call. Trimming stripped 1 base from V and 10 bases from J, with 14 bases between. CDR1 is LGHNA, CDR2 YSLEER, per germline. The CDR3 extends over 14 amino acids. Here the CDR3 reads CASSQGVLSDEQFF. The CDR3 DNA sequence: TGCGCCAGCAGCCAAGGGGTTCTATCTGACGAGCAGTTCTTC.

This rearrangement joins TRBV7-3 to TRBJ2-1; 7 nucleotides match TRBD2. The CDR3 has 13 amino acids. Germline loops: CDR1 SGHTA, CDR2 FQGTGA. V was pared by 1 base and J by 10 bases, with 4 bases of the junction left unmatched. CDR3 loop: CASSLSPGGEQFF. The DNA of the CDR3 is TGTGCCAGCAGCTTAAGTCCCGGGGGGGAGCAGTTCTTC.

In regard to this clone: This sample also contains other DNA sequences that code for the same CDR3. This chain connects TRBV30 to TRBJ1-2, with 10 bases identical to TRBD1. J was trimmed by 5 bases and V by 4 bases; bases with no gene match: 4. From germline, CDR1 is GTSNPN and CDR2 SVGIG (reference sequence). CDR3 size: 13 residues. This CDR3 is CAWTPDRGYGYTF. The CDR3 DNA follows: TGTGCCTGGACCCCGGACAGGGGGTATGGCTACACCTTC.

CDR3 amino acids: CAWTPPGGSRGTF. The CDR3 bases are TGTGCCTGGACCCCTCCGGGCGGCTCCCGGGGCACCTTC. The chain has TRBV30 and TRBJ1-2; D gene uncertain. Per germline, CDR1 GTSNPN and CDR2 SVGIG (reference sequence). The CDR3 covers 13 residues. V was trimmed by 4 bases and J by 13 bases, leaving 22 bases between them.

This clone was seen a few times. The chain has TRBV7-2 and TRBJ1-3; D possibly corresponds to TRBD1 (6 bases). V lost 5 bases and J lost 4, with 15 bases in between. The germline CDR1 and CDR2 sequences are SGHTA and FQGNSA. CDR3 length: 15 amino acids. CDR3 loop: CASSPSWTVGNTIYF. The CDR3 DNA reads TGTGCCAGCAGCCCAAGCTGGACAGTGGGAAACACCATATATTTT.

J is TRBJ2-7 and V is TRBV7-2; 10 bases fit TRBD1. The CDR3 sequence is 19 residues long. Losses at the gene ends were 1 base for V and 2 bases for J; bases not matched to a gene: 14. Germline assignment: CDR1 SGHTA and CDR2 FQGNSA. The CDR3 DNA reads TGTGCCAGCAGCTTAGATCGCCCGCTGACAGGGGGCCACACCTACGAGCAGTACTTC. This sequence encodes CASSLDRPLTGGHTYEQYF.

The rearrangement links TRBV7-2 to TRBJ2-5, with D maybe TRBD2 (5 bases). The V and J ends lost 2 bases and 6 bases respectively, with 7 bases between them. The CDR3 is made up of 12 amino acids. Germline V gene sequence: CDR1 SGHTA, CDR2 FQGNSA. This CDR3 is CASSLSSKTQYF. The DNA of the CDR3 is TGTGCCAGCAGCTTATCTAGCAAGACCCAGTACTTC.

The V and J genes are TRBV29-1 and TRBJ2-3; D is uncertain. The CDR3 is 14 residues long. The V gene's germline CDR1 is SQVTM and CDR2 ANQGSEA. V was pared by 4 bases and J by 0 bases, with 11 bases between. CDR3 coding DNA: TGCAGCGTTGCCAGGCCCCCAAGCACAGATACGCAGTATTTT. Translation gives CSVARPPSTDTQYF.

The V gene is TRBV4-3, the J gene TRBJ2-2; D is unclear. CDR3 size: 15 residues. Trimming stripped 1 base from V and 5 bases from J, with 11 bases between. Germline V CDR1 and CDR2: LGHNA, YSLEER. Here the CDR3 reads CASSQGHSRTGELFF. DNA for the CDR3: TGCGCCAGCAGCCAAGGGCACAGTAGAACCGGGGAGCTGTTTTTT.

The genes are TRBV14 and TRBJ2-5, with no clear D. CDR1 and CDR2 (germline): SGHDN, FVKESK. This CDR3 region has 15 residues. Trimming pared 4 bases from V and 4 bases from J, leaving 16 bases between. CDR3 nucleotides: TGTGCCAGCAGCCCAGGACCCCCCTGGGGAGAGACCCAGTACTTC. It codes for CASSPGPPWGETQYF.

This chain's CDR3 is CASSQGGASTDTQYF. The DNA for the CDR3 is TGTGCCAGCAGCCAAGGCGGGGCCAGCACAGATACGCAGTATTTT. The rearrangement joins TRBV14 to TRBJ2-3, with D possibly TRBD2 on 6 matching bases. Germline CDR1 is SGHDN and CDR2 is FVKESK. The CDR3 contains 15 residues. The V end lost 1 base, the J end lost 0 bases, and 8 bases lay between the germline ends.

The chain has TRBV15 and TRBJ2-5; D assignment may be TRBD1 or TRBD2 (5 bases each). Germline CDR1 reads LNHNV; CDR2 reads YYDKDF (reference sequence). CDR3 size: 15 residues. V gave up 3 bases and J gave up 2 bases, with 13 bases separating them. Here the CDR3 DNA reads TGTGCCACCAGCAGTATTTCGGGACGGCAAGAGACCCAGTACTTC. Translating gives CATSSISGRQETQYF.

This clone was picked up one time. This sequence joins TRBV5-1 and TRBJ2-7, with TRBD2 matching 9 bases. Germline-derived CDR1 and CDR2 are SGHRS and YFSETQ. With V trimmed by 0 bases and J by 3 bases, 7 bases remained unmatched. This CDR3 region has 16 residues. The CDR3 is CASSLGSSGENYEQYF. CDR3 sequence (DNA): TGCGCCAGCAGCTTGGGTTCTAGCGGGGAGAACTACGAGCAGTACTTC.

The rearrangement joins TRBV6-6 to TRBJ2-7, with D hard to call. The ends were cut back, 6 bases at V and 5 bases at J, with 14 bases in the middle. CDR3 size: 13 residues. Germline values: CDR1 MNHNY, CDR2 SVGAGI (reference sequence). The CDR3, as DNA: TGTGCCAGCAGCCCTCGGGCAACGGACGAGCAGTACTTC. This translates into CASSPRATDEQYF.

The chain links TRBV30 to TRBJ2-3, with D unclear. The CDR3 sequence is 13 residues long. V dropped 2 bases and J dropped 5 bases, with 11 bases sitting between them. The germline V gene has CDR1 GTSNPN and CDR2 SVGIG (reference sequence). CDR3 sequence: CAWSLAQRDTQYF. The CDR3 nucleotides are TGTGCCTGGAGTCTCGCCCAGAGAGATACGCAGTATTTT.

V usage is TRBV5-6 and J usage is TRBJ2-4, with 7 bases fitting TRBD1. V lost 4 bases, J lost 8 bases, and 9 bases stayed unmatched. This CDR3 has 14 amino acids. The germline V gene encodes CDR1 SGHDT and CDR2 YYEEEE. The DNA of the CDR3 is TGTGCCAGCAGCGCGACAGGGCGGCTGGACATTCAGTACTTC. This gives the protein CASSATGRLDIQYF.

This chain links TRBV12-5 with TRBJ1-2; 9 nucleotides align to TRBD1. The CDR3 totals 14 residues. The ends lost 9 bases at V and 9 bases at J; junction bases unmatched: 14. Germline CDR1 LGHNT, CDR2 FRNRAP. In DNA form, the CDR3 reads TGTGCTAGCCACCCTGATACAGGGGGCAAGAGCTACACCTTC. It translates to CASHPDTGGKSYTF.

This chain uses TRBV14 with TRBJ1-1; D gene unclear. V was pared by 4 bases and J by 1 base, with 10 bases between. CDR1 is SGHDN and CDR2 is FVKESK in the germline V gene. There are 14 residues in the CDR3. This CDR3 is CASSLGPPNTEAFF. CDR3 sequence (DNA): TGTGCCAGCAGCCTCGGGCCCCCGAACACTGAAGCTTTCTTT.